A single sample gave rise to the 30 T cell receptor beta chains below, sequenced in a study of OX40 agonist ivuxolimab in advanced cancers. TCRdb keeps only in-frame clones here, not all; method: immunoSEQ multiplex PCR. The data hold roughly 66,000 clones, with 75% to 90% observed a single time. Specimen: CD4+ or CD8+ T cells sorted from blood, collected in a trial of the OX40 agonist ivuxolimab. The receptors shown here come from an adult with an advanced solid tumor such as melanoma, head and neck, liver or kidney cancer.

The rearrangement uses TRBV9 and TRBJ2-7; 8 positions agree with TRBD2. Germline trimming cut 0 bases from V and 3 bases from J; bases unmatched to any gene: 5. This CDR3 contains 15 residues. Germline V gene data show CDR1 as SGDLS and CDR2 as YYNGEE. The CDR3 loop is CASSVALADNYEQYF. The CDR3 nucleotides read TGTGCCAGCAGCGTAGCACTAGCGGACAACTACGAGCAGTACTTC.

This chain links TRBV30 with TRBJ1-5; 8 positions agree with TRBD1. The CDR3 contains 14 residues. J lost 3 bases, V lost 2 bases, and 3 bases had no gene match. Germline assignment: CDR1 GTSNPN and CDR2 SVGIG (reference sequence). The CDR3, as DNA: TGTGCCTGGAGTCAGGGACAGGTCAATCAGCCCCAGCATTTT. Protein: CAWSQGQVNQPQHF.

This clone was counted between two and nine times. This chain connects TRBV6-5 to TRBJ2-7; D gene unclear. This CDR3 is 13 amino acids long. Trimming left V 0 bases short and J 6 bases short, with 9 bases between. Germline V gives CDR1 MNHEY, CDR2 SVGAGI. CDR3 in DNA: TGTGCCAGCAGTTACTCGGCACAGCTCGAGCAGTACTTC. Its protein is CASSYSAQLEQYF.

The genes are TRBV5-5 and TRBJ1-1, with no clear D. V gave up 4 bases and J gave up 1 base, with 14 bases separating them. CDR3 length: 15 amino acids. CDR1 is SGHKS and CDR2 is YYEKEE in the germline V gene (reference sequence). The CDR3 here is CASSPTGLWNTEAFF. CDR3 sequence (DNA): TGTGCCAGCAGCCCGACGGGTTTGTGGAACACTGAAGCTTTCTTT. Together with reference TRBV5-5 and TRBJ1-1, the CDR3 gives the full variable domain: DAGVTQSPTHLIKTRGQQVTLRCSPISGHKSVSWYQQVLGQGPQFIFQYYEKEERGRGNFPDRFSARQFPNYSSELNVNALLLGDSALYLCASSPTGLWNTEAFFGQGTRLTVV.

The genes are TRBV27 and TRBJ2-7; the D gene is possibly TRBD1 (6 bases). V was clipped by 0 bases and J by 6 bases, with 18 bases between them. The germline V gene encodes CDR1 MNHEY and CDR2 SMNVEV (reference sequence). The CDR3 totals 16 residues. The CDR3 bases are TGTGCCAGCAGTTTATCGGGCAGGGGTCACCTCGGCGAGCAGTACTTC. It yields the protein CASSLSGRGHLGEQYF.

The CDR3 DNA is TGTGCCAGTAGTATCACCAGGGCTAGATCGAATGAGCAGTTCTTC. This gives the protein CASSITRARSNEQFF. V and J are TRBV19 and TRBJ2-1; TRBD1 is a possible D gene (5 bases). CDR1 is LNHDA and CDR2 is SQIVND in the germline V gene (reference sequence). The CDR3 loop spans 15 amino acids. V was pared by 3 bases and J by 7 bases, with 16 bases between.

The rearrangement uses TRBV14 and TRBJ1-1; D unclear. V was cut by 0 bases and J by 0 bases, with 11 bases left in between. The V gene's germline CDR1 is SGHDN and CDR2 FVKESK. The CDR3 spans 16 residues. The CDR3 DNA reads as TGTGCCAGCAGCCAAGATTTCCCAGGCTTGAACACTGAAGCTTTCTTT. Its translation: CASSQDFPGLNTEAFF. Full variable domain (rest looked up from reference TRBV14 and TRBJ1-1): EAGVTQFPSHSVIEKGQTVTLRCDPISGHDNLYWYRRVMGKEIKFLLHFVKESKQDESGMPNNRFLAERTGGTYSTLKVQPAELEDSGVYFCASSQDFPGLNTEAFFGQGTRLTVV.

This clone was observed once. The chain is built from TRBV13 and TRBJ2-1; 11 bases line up with TRBD2. From germline, CDR1 is PRHDT and CDR2 FYEKMQ (reference sequence). After removal of 3 bases from V and 7 bases from J, the junction contained 5 bases not matched to a gene. The CDR3 is 15 amino acids. The CDR3: CASSFLAGGKNEQFF. The CDR3 DNA reads as TGTGCCAGCAGCTTCTTAGCGGGAGGGAAGAATGAGCAGTTCTTC.

The V call is TRBV2, the J call TRBJ2-4, with 9 bases fitting TRBD2. The V gene end was trimmed by 8 bases and the J gene end by 1 base; junction bases not matched to a gene: 3. The CDR3 spans 14 residues. In germline, CDR1 is SNHLY, CDR2 FYNNEI. CDR3 loop: CASSAGGAKNIQYF. The CDR3 DNA follows: TGTGCCAGCTCAGCGGGAGGCGCCAAAAACATTCAGTACTTC.

The V gene is TRBV19, the J gene TRBJ2-4, with D perhaps matching TRBD1 or TRBD2 (5 bases each). Germline values: CDR1 LNHDA, CDR2 SQIVND (reference sequence). Trimming stripped 8 bases from V and 7 bases from J, with 15 bases between. This CDR3 has 13 residues. The CDR3 bases are TGTGCCAGTGAGCCTACGGGGACGAACATTCAGTACTTC. Translating gives CASEPTGTNIQYF.

This CDR3 is CASSETGAYGYTF. CDR3 coding DNA: TGTGCCAGCAGTGAAACAGGAGCCTATGGCTACACCTTC. This chain joins TRBV6-1 and TRBJ1-2, with D possibly being TRBD1 (5 bases). Trimming pared 2 bases from V and 4 bases from J, leaving 8 bases between. In germline, CDR1 is MNHNS, CDR2 SASEGT. The CDR3 contains 13 residues.

In DNA form, the CDR3 reads TGTGCCAGCAGCTCAGCGGGGGCGAACACCGGGGAGCTGTTTTTT. It is translated as CASSSAGANTGELFF. The V gene is TRBV5-4, the J gene TRBJ2-2, with 8 bases fitting TRBD2. CDR1 is SGHNT, CDR2 YYREEE, per germline (reference sequence). Unmatched junction bases numbered 1, after V lost 3 bases and J lost 0 bases. This CDR3 is built from 15 residues.

This clone is a singleton in its sample. The gene calls are TRBV25-1 and TRBJ1-3; no clear D. The V and J ends lost 1 base and 10 bases respectively, with 8 bases between them. This CDR3 comprises 12 residues. Germline V CDR1 and CDR2: MGHDK, SYGVNS. The CDR3 DNA sequence: TGTGCCAGCAGTGAATCGGGCGATACCATATATTTT. Protein product: CASSESGDTIYF.

The chain is built from TRBV15 and TRBJ2-7; the match to TRBD1 covers 12 bases. The junction had 7 bases not matched to a gene; V was cut back by 4 bases and J by 6 bases. The CDR3 has 15 residues. Germline lookup yields CDR1 LNHNV and CDR2 YYDKDF (reference sequence). The CDR3: CATSIVGTGGFEQYF. The DNA of the CDR3 is TGTGCCACCAGCATAGTTGGGACAGGGGGCTTCGAGCAGTACTTC.

V gene TRBV18 combines with J gene TRBJ2-7, with no clear D. The CDR3 consists of 11 residues. Germline V lookup: CDR1 KGHSH, CDR2 LQKENI. The V gene lost 4 bases and the J gene lost 5 bases, with 6 bases spanning the gap. The CDR3 protein is CASSRKDEQYF. CDR3 DNA: TGTGCCAGCTCACGCAAGGACGAGCAGTACTTC.

The chain is built from TRBV6-5 and TRBJ2-6; D remains unclear. This CDR3 is 14 amino acids long. The V end was cut by 6 bases, the J end by 2 bases, with 8 bases between. The germline V gene encodes CDR1 MNHEY and CDR2 SVGAGI. The CDR3 bases are TGTGCCAGCAGCGGCGTCCCTGGGGCCAACGTCCTGACTTTC. Its protein product is CASSGVPGANVLTF.

This clone occurred once. The rearrangement joins TRBV6-5 to TRBJ1-1; D call uncertain. V was clipped by 6 bases and J by 3 bases, with 8 bases between them. Germline CDR1 MNHEY, CDR2 SVGAGI. The CDR3 extends over 12 amino acids. Written as DNA, the CDR3 is TGTGCCAGCAGCCCCGGGTACACTGAAGCTTTCTTT. Translation: CASSPGYTEAFF.

This clone was observed once. The chain recombines TRBV30 with TRBJ1-1; 7 positions match TRBD1. There are 15 residues in the CDR3. Unmatched junction bases numbered 6, after V lost 2 bases and J lost 0 bases. The germline CDR1 and CDR2 sequences are GTSNPN and SVGIG (reference sequence). CDR3 bases: TGTGCCTGGAGTTCTGGGACAGCCATGAACACTGAAGCTTTCTTT. Protein product: CAWSSGTAMNTEAFF.

DNA for the CDR3: TGTGCCAGCAGCTTTACGTATCCAGGTTCCTACGAGCAGTACTTC. This sequence encodes CASSFTYPGSYEQYF. The J gene is TRBJ2-7, the V gene TRBV7-9; D ambiguous. CDR1 and CDR2 from the germline V gene are SEHNR and FQNEAQ (reference sequence). The germline V and J ends were trimmed by 3 bases and 1 base, with 13 bases remaining between them. This CDR3 has 15 amino acids.

The gene calls are TRBV28 and TRBJ2-2; no firm D call. The CDR3 totals 14 residues. V was cut by 2 bases and J by 1 base, with 5 bases left in between. The V gene's germline CDR1 is MDHEN and CDR2 SYDVKM. The CDR3 sequence: CASSLGQNTGELFF. CDR3 DNA: TGTGCCAGCAGTTTAGGGCAGAACACCGGGGAGCTGTTTTTT.

The chain is built from TRBV5-4 and TRBJ2-5; 7 nucleotides line up with TRBD1. Germline V CDR1 and CDR2: SGHNT, YYREEE (reference sequence). The CDR3 totals 13 residues. J lost 6 bases, V lost 0 bases, and 2 bases had no gene match. CDR3: CASSLDRGKTQYF. The CDR3 region has the DNA TGTGCCAGCAGCTTGGACAGGGGAAAGACCCAGTACTTC.

This chain joins TRBV5-1 and TRBJ2-3; D remains ambiguous. The CDR3 loop spans 15 amino acids. The germline CDR1 and CDR2 sequences are SGHRS and YFSETQ. V gave up 2 bases and J gave up 0 bases, with 10 bases separating them. The CDR3 DNA reads as TGCGCCAGCAGCTTTAGAAACCCAAGCACAGATACGCAGTATTTT. It is translated as CASSFRNPSTDTQYF.

This clone occurred a few times. The chain carries TRBV2 and TRBJ2-7; D remains unclear. CDR3 length: 11 residues. V was pared by 7 bases and J by 3 bases, with 7 bases between. Germline CDR1 is SNHLY and CDR2 is FYNNEI. The CDR3, as DNA: TGTGCCAGCAACACCTTCTACGAGCAGTACTTC. It specifies CASNTFYEQYF.

J is TRBJ1-5 and V is TRBV5-4; D unresolved. V gave up 4 bases and J gave up 1 base, with 18 bases separating them. The germline gives CDR1 SGHNT, CDR2 YYREEE (reference sequence). CDR3 length: 17 residues. The CDR3 DNA reads as TGTGCCAGCAGCCCCAACCCCCCGGGGATGAGCAATCAGCCCCAGCATTTT. It encodes CASSPNPPGMSNQPQHF.

V is TRBV7-2 and J is TRBJ2-2, with D possibly matching TRBD2 (5 bases). Trimming left V 5 bases short and J 5 bases short, with 15 bases between. Germline V CDR1 and CDR2: SGHTA, FQGNSA. This CDR3 is built from 15 residues. The CDR3 nucleotides are TGTGCCAGCAGCGTCCGCCTCAGCGGAACCGGGGAGCTGTTTTTT. Its translation: CASSVRLSGTGELFF.

This clone was counted between two and nine times. This rearrangement joins TRBV7-2 to TRBJ2-7; TRBD2 might be the D (6 bases). CDR3 length: 16 residues. The V gene lost 5 bases and the J gene lost 6 bases, with 23 bases spanning the gap. Germline V gives CDR1 SGHTA, CDR2 FQGNSA. The CDR3 nucleotides are TGTGCCAGCAGCACATCTAGCGCAAGTCACATTTTCGAGCAGTACTTC. Translation gives CASSTSSASHIFEQYF.

As concerns this clone: One junction end disagrees with the germline gene, perhaps due to a read error. The gene calls are TRBV29-1 and TRBJ1-1; D possibly corresponds to TRBD1 (6 bases). CDR3 length equals 14 residues. Per the germline V gene, CDR1 is SQVTM and CDR2 is ANQGSEA. CDR3 loop: CSVEGRGTDTEAFF. The CDR3 nucleotides read TGCAGCGTCGAAGGGAGGGGGACGGACACTGAAGCTTTCTTT.

This rearrangement joins TRBV5-1 to TRBJ1-2, with D maybe TRBD1 (5 bases). The CDR3 runs 16 residues. The V end was cut by 0 bases, the J end by 4 bases, with 16 bases between. Germline V gene data show CDR1 as SGHRS and CDR2 as YFSETQ. The CDR3 nucleotides are TGCGCCAGCAGCTTGGGTCAGGGAACCTTATTCTATGGCTACACCTTC. Protein sequence: CASSLGQGTLFYGYTF.

The chain combines TRBV5-4 with TRBJ2-2; 8 bases are a match to TRBD1. The CDR3 has 17 amino acids. The V gene end was trimmed by 4 bases and the J gene end by 3 bases; junction bases not matched to a gene: 11. In germline, CDR1 is SGHNT, CDR2 YYREEE (reference sequence). Written as DNA, the CDR3 is TGTGCCAGCAGCGGGGGGACAGGCATTTTATACACCGGGGAGCTGTTTTTT. Translation gives CASSGGTGILYTGELFF. Full variable domain (missing parts from reference TRBV5-4 and TRBJ2-2): ETGVTQSPTHLIKTRGQQVTLRCSSQSGHNTVSWYQQALGQGPQFIFQYYREEENGRGNFPPRFSGLQFPNYSSELNVNALELDDSALYLCASSGGTGILYTGELFFGEGSRLTVL.

The table lists this clone with a few counts. One end of the junction is discordant with germline, which a read error may explain. The chain carries TRBV18 and TRBJ2-7, with 13 bases fitting TRBD2. The CDR3 loop spans 15 amino acids. Germline CDR1 and CDR2: KGHSH and LQKENI. CDR3: CASSPLAGGPYEQYF. DNA for the CDR3: TGTGCCAGCTCTCCACTAGCGGGAGGGCCCTACGAGCAGTACTTC. The whole variable domain, remainder taken from reference TRBV18 and TRBJ2-7, is NAGVMQNPRHLVRRRGQEARLRCSPMKGHSHVYWYRQLPEEGLKFMVYLQKENIIDESGMPKERFSAEFPKEGPSILRIQQVVRGDSAAYFCASSPLAGGPYEQYFGPGTRLTVT.